This entry lists 32 T cell receptor beta chains sequenced from one sample in a study of Ad26.COV2.S vaccination and SARS-CoV-2 variants. As to treatment: some 20 received Ad26.COV2.S at low or high dose, single or two shots; about 5 received placebo; per-sample allocation not given. On day 63 after the first injection, vaccine and placebo recipients gave samples. Sequencing used immunoSEQ multiplex PCR; TCRdb keeps in-frame clones, though not all of them. The sample contains 380,000 or so clones, about four fifths of which appear only once. This sample comprised peripheral blood, obtained in a trial of Ad26.COV2.S vaccine versus placebo. These receptors all stem from a person aged 18-60 years who received the Ad26.COV2.S COVID-19 vaccine or a placebo.

The chain links TRBV3-1 (or the pseudogene TRBV3-2) to TRBJ2-7; D possibly corresponds to TRBD1 (5 bases). Between the trimmed V and J ends, which lost 3 bases and 6 bases, there was a span of 18 bases. There are 15 residues in the CDR3. Germline CDR1 is LGHDT and CDR2 is YNNKEL (reference sequence). As DNA, the CDR3 is TGTGCCAGCAGCCACCTTCTAGGGGCCCTCCCCGAGCAGTACTTC. Translated, it gives CASSHLLGALPEQYF.

The chain links TRBV5-1 to TRBJ1-1, with D perhaps TRBD1 (5 bases). The length of the CDR3 is 16 residues. Germline CDR1 and CDR2: SGHRS and YFSETQ. Trimming took off 0 bases at V and 3 bases at J, with 15 bases between the two ends. The CDR3 is CASSLGGARWDTEAFF. The DNA of the CDR3 is TGCGCCAGCAGCTTGGGTGGGGCCCGGTGGGACACTGAAGCTTTCTTT.

V is TRBV9 and J is TRBJ2-7; D is perhaps TRBD1 (5 bases). The CDR3 consists of 14 residues. The germline V gene has CDR1 SGDLS and CDR2 YYNGEE. The V end was cut by 2 bases, the J end by 3 bases, with 12 bases between. The CDR3 sequence is CASSVRVDFYEQYF. The CDR3 DNA is TGTGCCAGCAGCGTCAGGGTAGATTTCTACGAGCAGTACTTC.

The rearrangement uses TRBV29-1 and TRBJ1-1, with 11 bases aligning to TRBD1. Unmatched junction bases numbered 1, after V lost 1 base and J lost 0 bases. CDR3 size: 15 residues. The germline V gene has CDR1 SQVTM and CDR2 ANQGSEA. CDR3 nucleotide sequence: TGCAGCGTTGAAGGGACAGGGGGCGTGAACACTGAAGCTTTCTTT. Translation gives CSVEGTGGVNTEAFF.

This sequence joins TRBV3-1 (or the pseudogene TRBV3-2) and TRBJ2-7, with 7 bases aligning to TRBD2. The CDR3 consists of 13 residues. Germline CDR1 is LGHDT and CDR2 is YNNKEL (reference sequence). The V segment lost 1 base and the J segment 10 bases; nucleotides outside the gene matches: 7. The CDR3 DNA reads as TGTGCCAGCAGCCAAGGGTGGGAGGGTAAACAGTACTTC. Protein: CASSQGWEGKQYF.

The chain has TRBV5-1 and TRBJ1-5; D is possibly TRBD1 (5 bases). The CDR3 extends over 15 amino acids. The V end lost 4 bases, the J end lost 1 base, and 12 bases lay between the germline ends. The germline CDR1 and CDR2 sequences are SGHRS and YFSETQ. DNA for the CDR3: TGCGCCAGCAGCCGAGGGGAAAACAGCAATCAGCCCCAGCATTTT. It translates to CASSRGENSNQPQHF.

This clone appeared a single time. This chain links TRBV9 with TRBJ1-6; 10 nucleotides line up with TRBD1. This CDR3 contains 17 residues. J lost 9 bases, V lost 0 bases, and 9 bases had no gene match. Germline lookup yields CDR1 SGDLS and CDR2 YYNGEE. The CDR3 region has the DNA TGTGCCAGCAGCGTAGGGGTCTCGGGACAGGGGAGTTCACCCCTCCACTTT. The encoded protein is CASSVGVSGQGSSPLHF.

This chain links TRBV6-1 with TRBJ2-3, with D unresolved. The germline V gene encodes CDR1 MNHNS and CDR2 SASEGT. The CDR3 loop spans 15 amino acids. V lost 2 bases, J lost 0 bases, and 9 bases lay in between. CDR3 sequence (DNA): TGTGCCAGCAGTGAAAAAAGGGTTAGCACAGATACGCAGTATTTT. It codes for CASSEKRVSTDTQYF.

The CDR3 here is CASGTSGRYTGELFF. The CDR3 DNA follows: TGCGCCAGCGGGACTAGCGGGAGGTACACCGGGGAGCTGTTTTTT. V gene TRBV5-1 combines with J gene TRBJ2-2, with TRBD2 identical over 15 bases. CDR1 SGHRS and CDR2 YFSETQ come from the germline V gene. V shed 7 bases and J 3 bases; nucleotides not matched to a gene: 1. This CDR3 comprises 15 residues.

This chain connects TRBV25-1 to TRBJ2-7; maybe TRBD1 (7 bases). Germline CDR1 and CDR2: MGHDK and SYGVNS. The V and J ends lost 2 bases and 0 bases respectively, with 14 bases between them. This CDR3 is built from 16 residues. The CDR3 region has the DNA TGTGCCAGCAGTGAAAGGGGGCGGGGTCACTCCTACGAGCAGTACTTC. Its protein is CASSERGRGHSYEQYF.

The CDR3 sequence: CASSPDRESDEQFF. The DNA for the CDR3 is TGTGCCAGCTCACCGGACAGGGAAAGTGATGAGCAGTTCTTC. The chain couples TRBV18 to TRBJ2-1; 8 positions match TRBD1. This CDR3 has 14 amino acids. Germline CDR1 reads KGHSH; CDR2 reads LQKENI. V gave up 3 bases and J gave up 8 bases; unmatched junction bases: 6.

The rearrangement uses TRBV3-1 (or the pseudogene TRBV3-2) and TRBJ1-2; D is unclear. The CDR3 consists of 12 residues. Between the trimmed V and J ends, which lost 1 base and 6 bases, there was a span of 6 bases. Germline loops: CDR1 LGHDT, CDR2 YNNKEL (reference sequence). In DNA, the CDR3 is TGTGCCAGCAGCCAAGTGGGCAATGGCTACACCTTC. Its protein is CASSQVGNGYTF.

J is TRBJ2-7 and V is TRBV4-1; D not certain. This CDR3 comprises 17 residues. Germline CDR1 is MGHRA and CDR2 is YSYEKL. Trimming pared 0 bases from V and 6 bases from J, leaving 21 bases between. CDR3 amino acids: CASSQDLGTRTPAEQYF. The CDR3 bases are TGCGCCAGCAGCCAAGATCTTGGTACAAGGACCCCGGCCGAGCAGTACTTC.

The CDR3 DNA reads as TGCGCCAGCAGCAATAGCGGGGGGTACAATGAGCAGTTCTTC. Its translation is CASSNSGGYNEQFF. V gene TRBV5-1 combines with J gene TRBJ2-1, with 10 bases fitting TRBD2. In germline, CDR1 is SGHRS, CDR2 YFSETQ. V lost 4 bases and J lost 4; bases outside the gene matches: 2. The CDR3 is 14 residues long.

The chain couples TRBV6-4 to TRBJ1-1; 8 bases line up with TRBD1. This CDR3 comprises 14 residues. Germline CDR1 is MRHNA and CDR2 is SNTAGT. Germline trimming cut 4 bases from V and 5 bases from J; bases unmatched to any gene: 6. The CDR3 DNA reads TGTGCCAGCAGTGCTGAACAGGGGGGGACTGAAGCTTTCTTT. Translated, it gives CASSAEQGGTEAFF.

This chain joins TRBV4-1 and TRBJ2-7; 10 nucleotides align to TRBD2. Germline loops: CDR1 MGHRA, CDR2 YSYEKL. Germline trimming cut 0 bases from V and 2 bases from J; bases unmatched to any gene: 7. This CDR3 region has 17 residues. For the CDR3, the DNA is TGCGCCAGCAGCCAAGAACCTAGCGGGAGCCTGACCTACGAGCAGTACTTC. This gives the protein CASSQEPSGSLTYEQYF.

This clone has only one observation. This chain joins TRBV25-1 and TRBJ1-5, with D perhaps matching TRBD1 (5 bases). The length of the CDR3 is 14 residues. Trimming removed 6 bases at V and 0 bases at J, with 9 bases between. CDR1 and CDR2 from the germline V gene are MGHDK and SYGVNS. This CDR3 reads CASRDSDSNQPQHF. For the CDR3, the DNA is TGTGCCAGCAGAGACAGCGATAGCAATCAGCCCCAGCATTTT.

The V gene is TRBV3-1 (or the pseudogene TRBV3-2), the J gene TRBJ1-1; no clear D. There are 14 residues in the CDR3. V shed 3 bases and J shed 1 base, with 9 bases lying between them. Per the germline V gene, CDR1 is LGHDT and CDR2 is YNNKEL (reference sequence). The CDR3 bases are TGTGCCAGCAGCCAGGCAAGTCGGAACACTGAAGCTTTCTTT. It is translated as CASSQASRNTEAFF.

This clone was detected ten times or more. The V and J genes are TRBV19 and TRBJ2-1; TRBD2 matches 7 bases. V lost 5 bases to trimming and J lost 6 bases; unmatched junction nucleotides: 10. The CDR3 runs to 15 residues. Looked up from germline, CDR1 is LNHDA and CDR2 is SQIVND (reference sequence). CDR3 in DNA: TGTGCCAGTAGTGTGAAGGCGGGAGAAGCCAATGAGCAGTTCTTC. Its translation is CASSVKAGEANEQFF.

This clone was seen a single time. This may arise from a read error, as a much more abundant clone is one base away. This sequence joins TRBV12-3 or TRBV12-4 and TRBJ1-1; D uncertain. V was trimmed by 6 bases and J by 0 bases, leaving 5 bases between them. The CDR3 covers 12 residues. The CDR3 DNA sequence: TGTGCCAGCAGCGAGTTGAACACTGAAGCTTTCTTT. It is translated as CASSELNTEAFF.

This sequence joins TRBV18 and TRBJ2-1; D gene unclear. Trimming stripped 3 bases from V and 8 bases from J, with 11 bases between. Germline V CDR1 and CDR2: KGHSH, LQKENI. The CDR3 totals 13 residues. CDR3 DNA: TGTGCCAGCTCACCGGCGGCTCTCGATGAGCAGTTCTTC. This sequence encodes CASSPAALDEQFF.

This rearrangement joins TRBV7-9 to TRBJ1-2, with D unclear. V shed 5 bases and J shed 10 bases, with 8 bases lying between them. CDR1 and CDR2 (germline): SEHNR, FQNEAQ (reference sequence). This CDR3 contains 10 residues. DNA for the CDR3: TGTGCCAGCAGCCCCACCCTCTACACCTTC. It yields the protein CASSPTLYTF.

This chain joins TRBV30 and TRBJ2-7; D is perhaps TRBD1 (6 bases). V was clipped by 2 bases and J by 6 bases, with 11 bases between them. In germline, CDR1 is GTSNPN, CDR2 SVGIG (reference sequence). This CDR3 has 12 residues. The CDR3 region is CAWSLTGAEQYF. As DNA, the CDR3 is TGTGCCTGGAGTTTGACAGGAGCCGAGCAGTACTTC.

Only a few counts were recorded for this clone. The chain carries TRBV4-1 and TRBJ1-2; D might be TRBD1 (5 bases). The length of the CDR3 is 15 residues. V was pared by 4 bases and J by 4 bases, with 16 bases between. Germline CDR1 is MGHRA and CDR2 is YSYEKL. DNA of the CDR3: TGCGCCAGCAGCCCTGTCGGGACTATAGGCTATGGCTACACCTTC. It translates to CASSPVGTIGYGYTF.

This chain connects TRBV6-1 to TRBJ1-1, with a possible D match to TRBD1 (5 bases). CDR3 size: 13 residues. Germline-derived CDR1 and CDR2 are MNHNS and SASEGT. V lost 3 bases and J 4 bases, leaving 9 bases between the germline ends. This chain's CDR3 is CASSEDGGTEAFF. The CDR3 bases are TGTGCCAGCAGTGAGGATGGGGGCACTGAAGCTTTCTTT.

The chain is built from TRBV11-3 and TRBJ2-3, with D perhaps matching TRBD2 (5 bases). The CDR3 loop spans 13 amino acids. V lost 8 bases and J lost 5, with 14 bases in between. Germline V lookup: CDR1 SGHNT, CDR2 YENEEA. The DNA for the CDR3 is TGTGCCAGCGGAGAGGGCCCGGTAGATACGCAGTATTTT. This encodes CASGEGPVDTQYF.

The chain combines TRBV9 with TRBJ1-4; TRBD1 matches 7 bases. Germline V gene sequence: CDR1 SGDLS, CDR2 YYNGEE. This CDR3 has 15 residues. After removal of 4 bases from V and 3 bases from J, the junction contained 6 bases not matched to a gene. The CDR3 DNA is TGTGCCAGCAGCCCGCGTGGGACAGCTAATGAAAAACTGTTTTTT. Its translation is CASSPRGTANEKLFF.

This sequence joins TRBV6-2 or TRBV6-3 and TRBJ2-7; 9 bases agree with TRBD2. V trimming: 5 bases; J trimming: 2 bases; junction bases outside the gene matches: 7. Per germline, CDR1 MNHEY and CDR2 SVGEGT. The length of the CDR3 is 15 residues. The CDR3 region has the DNA TGTGCCAGCAGTGACCGACTAGCGGTGCCCTACGAGCAGTACTTC. Protein product: CASSDRLAVPYEQYF.

This chain links TRBV4-2 with TRBJ1-2; 9 nucleotides line up with TRBD1. V lost 4 bases to trimming and J lost 14 bases; unmatched junction nucleotides: 5. This CDR3 spans 11 amino acids. CDR1 and CDR2 (germline): LGHNA, YNFKEQ. The DNA for the CDR3 is TGTGCCAGCAGCCGCGGGACAGGGACAACCTTC. Protein: CASSRGTGTTF.

This clone occurred a few times. This CDR3 reads CASTEGQGFSYEQYF. The CDR3 DNA follows: TGTGCCAGCACCGAAGGACAGGGATTCTCCTACGAGCAGTACTTC. The chain joins TRBV5-8 to TRBJ2-7; 8 bases map to TRBD1. Germline V gives CDR1 SGHTS, CDR2 YDEGEE. This CDR3 has 15 residues. J was trimmed by 0 bases and V by 6 bases; bases with no gene match: 8.

The chain carries TRBV11-1 and TRBJ1-1; 7 bases align to TRBD1. With 2 bases clipped from V and 2 bases from J, the junction kept 2 bases outside the gene matches. The CDR3 loop spans 14 amino acids. CDR1 and CDR2 from the germline V gene are SGHAT and FQDESV (reference sequence). Written as DNA, the CDR3 is TGTGCCAGCAGCTTATACAGGGGTAACACTGAAGCTTTCTTT. Residues: CASSLYRGNTEAFF.

The sample holds one count of this clone. The genes are TRBV6-5 and TRBJ2-5; D possibly corresponds to TRBD2 (7 bases). Germline assignment: CDR1 MNHEY and CDR2 SVGAGI. The ends were cut back, 5 bases at V and 5 bases at J, with 18 bases in the middle. This CDR3 region has 15 residues. CDR3 DNA: TGTGCCAGCAGTCGTCGAAGGGGGGGCCTCGAGACCCAGTACTTC. It specifies CASSRRRGGLETQYF.